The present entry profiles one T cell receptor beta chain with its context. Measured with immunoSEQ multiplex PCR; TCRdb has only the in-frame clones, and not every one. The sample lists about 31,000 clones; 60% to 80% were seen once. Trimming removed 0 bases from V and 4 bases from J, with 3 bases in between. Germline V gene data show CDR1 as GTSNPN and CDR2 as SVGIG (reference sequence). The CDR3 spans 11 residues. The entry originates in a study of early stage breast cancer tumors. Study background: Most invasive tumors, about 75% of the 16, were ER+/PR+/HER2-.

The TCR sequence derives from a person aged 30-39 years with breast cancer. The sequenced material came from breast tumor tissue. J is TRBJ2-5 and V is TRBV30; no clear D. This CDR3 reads CAWSVTETQYF. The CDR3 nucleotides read TGTGCCTGGAGTGTAACAGAGACCCAGTACTTC.